Presented here are 5 T cell receptor beta chains from one specimen sequenced in a study of OX40 agonist ivuxolimab in advanced cancers. This table comes from immunoSEQ multiplex PCR, and its TCRdb copy is limited to in-frame clones, with some not included. The sample records more than 50,000 clones, 60% to 80% being singletons. Sequenced material: CD4+ or CD8+ T cells sorted from blood, taken in a trial of the OX40 agonist ivuxolimab. The receptor source for this set is an adult with an advanced solid tumor such as melanoma, head and neck, liver or kidney cancer.

The chain couples TRBV7-2 to TRBJ1-2; D is possibly TRBD1 (6 bases). V lost 5 bases and J lost 2, with 12 bases in between. Germline assignment: CDR1 SGHTA and CDR2 FQGNSA. CDR3 length: 14 amino acids. The CDR3 DNA follows: TGTGCCAGCAGCGCGGACAGAGCCAACTATGGCTACACCTTC. The encoded protein is CASSADRANYGYTF.

J is TRBJ1-2 and V is TRBV5-1; 8 positions agree with TRBD1. The V and J ends lost 0 bases and 5 bases, in that order; junction bases with no gene match: 6. CDR3 size: 15 residues. CDR1 and CDR2 from the germline V gene are SGHRS and YFSETQ. Here the CDR3 reads CASSLDQGAWYGYTF. In DNA form, the CDR3 reads TGCGCCAGCAGCTTGGACCAGGGGGCATGGTATGGCTACACCTTC.

The chain couples TRBV5-4 to TRBJ1-3; D is ambiguous. The CDR3 has 15 residues. Trimming left V 2 bases short and J 3 bases short, with 12 bases between. Per germline, CDR1 SGHNT and CDR2 YYREEE (reference sequence). CDR3 protein: CASSLAGRGGNTIYF. In DNA form, the CDR3 reads TGTGCCAGCAGCTTAGCAGGCCGGGGTGGAAACACCATATATTTT.

The chain uses TRBV25-1 and TRBJ2-6, with D perhaps assigned TRBD1 or TRBD2 (5 bases each). V lost 5 bases and J 2 bases, leaving 16 bases between the germline ends. This CDR3 contains 17 residues. Germline V lookup: CDR1 MGHDK, CDR2 SYGVNS. In nucleotides, the CDR3 is TGTGCCAGCAGTCATGCGAGGGGACCAGCTGGGGCCAACGTCCTGACTTTC. Translating it yields CASSHARGPAGANVLTF.

This clone was detected only once. This chain links TRBV11-2 with TRBJ1-2; 8 bases map to TRBD1. The length of the CDR3 is 15 residues. Trimming cost V 2 bases and J 8 bases; bases outside gene matches: 10. Germline V gene sequence: CDR1 SGHAT, CDR2 FQNNGV. The CDR3 DNA is TGTGCCAGCAGCTTACATACGCCCAGGGGGCGCGGCTACACCTTC. Its translation is CASSLHTPRGRGYTF.